Each of the 32 T cell receptor beta chains below was sequenced from the same sample in a study of cytomegalovirus exposure and HLA in healthy donors. The PCR employed 60 Vbeta primers together with 13 Jbeta primers. The table came from immunoSEQ multiplex PCR; TCRdb's copy has only in-frame clones and leaves some out. The sample comprises roughly 150,000 clones, 65% to 80% of which are singletons, and more than 6.5% rests with the top ten. Sequenced material: PBMCs. The receptors were sampled from a man younger than 45 in good health and CMV-seronegative.

This chain joins TRBV6-5 and TRBJ1-2, with 7 bases lining up with TRBD1. V lost 2 bases, J lost 4 bases, and 10 bases stayed unmatched. Germline assignment: CDR1 MNHEY and CDR2 SVGAGI. The CDR3 consists of 16 residues. CDR3 residues: CASSYAQGTEAYGYTF. CDR3 nucleotides: TGTGCCAGCAGTTACGCCCAGGGGACAGAGGCCTATGGCTACACCTTC.

As concerns this clone: The CDR3 does not end in the conserved phenylalanine or tryptophan, so this is likely a read error. This rearrangement joins TRBV18 to TRBJ1-6; 9 positions agree with TRBD1. The J segment lost 7 bases and the V segment lost 5 bases, leaving 6 bases of the junction unmatched. The CDR3 has 15 residues. CDR1 and CDR2 (germline): KGHSH, LQKENI. CDR3 DNA: TGTGCCAGCTCAGAACACAGGGGGCAAAATTCACCCCTCCACCTT. The encoded protein is CASSEHRGQNSPLHL.

This clone is medium-sized (0.01 to 0.1%) within its sample. The chain links TRBV19 to TRBJ2-3; D gene ambiguous. Germline V CDR1 and CDR2: LNHDA, SQIVND (reference sequence). Trimming cost V 10 bases and J 3 bases, with 14 bases left between them. The CDR3 spans 13 residues. CDR3 residues: CATSGRETDTQYF. Here the CDR3 DNA reads TGTGCCACCTCGGGTAGAGAGACAGATACGCAGTATTTT.

The rearrangement joins TRBV9 to TRBJ2-3; 8 positions match TRBD2. The CDR3 length is 15 residues. V lost 2 bases to trimming and J lost 5 bases; unmatched junction nucleotides: 7. From germline, CDR1 is SGDLS and CDR2 YYNGEE. The CDR3 is CASSVSGSREDTQYF. Written as DNA, the CDR3 is TGTGCCAGCAGCGTGAGCGGGAGTCGAGAAGATACGCAGTATTTT.

The chain carries TRBV7-6 and TRBJ2-5, with TRBD1 identical over 11 bases. This CDR3 is 15 amino acids long. CDR1 SGHVS and CDR2 FNYEAQ come from the germline V gene. With 0 bases clipped from V and 11 bases from J, the junction kept 8 bases outside the gene matches. The DNA of the CDR3 is TGTGCCAGCAGCTTAGCCGGACAGGGGGCGGGTGAGCAGTACTTC. Encoded protein: CASSLAGQGAGEQYF. Combining the CDR3 with reference TRBV7-6 and TRBJ2-5 gives the whole variable domain GAGVSQSPRYKVTKRGQDVALRCDPISGHVSLYWYRQALGQGPEFLTYFNYEAQQDKSGLPNDRFSAERPEGSISTLTIQRTEQRDSAMYRCASSLAGQGAGEQYFGPGTRLLVL.

The chain carries TRBV28 and TRBJ1-1; 8 bases fit TRBD1. V was clipped by 5 bases and J by 4 bases; unmatched bases: 6. CDR3 size: 14 residues. The germline CDR1 and CDR2 sequences are MDHEN and SYDVKM. The CDR3 bases are TGTGCCAGCAGTCTCCGGACAGGGCCCACTGAAGCTTTCTTT. Its translation: CASSLRTGPTEAFF.

Regarding this clone: Other nucleotide sequences in the sample specify the same CDR3. The V and J genes are TRBV21-1 and TRBJ2-7; the DNA was not compared with TRBD2, the D call given in the table. TRBV21-1 is assigned pseudogene status. The CDR3 length is 19 residues. The CDR3 nucleotides are TGTGCCAGCAGCAAGAGGGGGACTAGCGGGAGGGCCCTCTCCTACGAGCAGTACTTC. The encoded protein is CASSKRGTSGRALSYEQYF.

CDR3 sequence: CASRSRSRGRGGYTF. The CDR3 DNA follows: TGTGCCAGTAGGTCCCGAAGCAGGGGAAGGGGTGGCTACACCTTC. V gene TRBV19 combines with J gene TRBJ1-2, with TRBD1 as a possible D gene (6 bases). V shed 6 bases and J shed 7 bases, with 21 bases lying between them. The CDR3 totals 15 residues. Germline V lookup: CDR1 LNHDA, CDR2 SQIVND (reference sequence).

J is TRBJ2-7 and V is TRBV27; 7 bases map to TRBD1. The J segment lost 3 bases and the V segment lost 3 bases, leaving 5 bases of the junction unmatched. The CDR3 runs to 14 residues. Germline V CDR1 and CDR2: MNHEY, SMNVEV (reference sequence). CDR3 in DNA: TGTGCCAGCAGTTTGGACAGGTCCAACTACGAGCAGTACTTC. Encoded protein: CASSLDRSNYEQYF.

This sequence joins TRBV5-6 and TRBJ2-5, with D possibly being TRBD2 (5 bases). The CDR3 loop spans 14 amino acids. Germline CDR1 SGHDT, CDR2 YYEEEE. V was cut by 3 bases and J by 4 bases, with 13 bases left in between. The CDR3 is CASSSTRMGETQYF. In DNA form, the CDR3 reads TGTGCCAGCAGCTCTACTAGAATGGGAGAGACCCAGTACTTC.

The V and J genes are TRBV29-1 and TRBJ1-3, with 12 bases matching TRBD1. Germline V CDR1 and CDR2: SQVTM, ANQGSEA. The CDR3 consists of 14 residues. The CDR3 nucleotides read TGCGGTGGGACAGGGGGCCGTGGTGGAAACACCATATATTTT. Protein sequence: CGGTGGRGGNTIYF.

This clone was seen just once. This chain joins TRBV6-5 and TRBJ2-1; a possible D gene is TRBD2 (5 bases). V was pared by 0 bases and J by 4 bases, with 7 bases between. Germline V gene data show CDR1 as MNHEY and CDR2 as SVGAGI. This CDR3 region has 14 residues. The CDR3 protein is CASSYSGVYNEQFF. In DNA, the CDR3 is TGTGCCAGCAGTTACTCCGGGGTGTACAATGAGCAGTTCTTC.

This clone is a singleton in its sample. CDR3 nucleotide sequence: TGCGCCAGCAGCCCCGGGACAGGGCCCTACGAGCAGTACTTC. Amino acid sequence: CASSPGTGPYEQYF. The chain recombines TRBV5-1 with TRBJ2-7; 9 bases map to TRBD1. The CDR3 is 14 residues long. The germline V gene has CDR1 SGHRS and CDR2 YFSETQ. V lost 4 bases to trimming and J lost 2 bases; unmatched junction nucleotides: 4. The full variable domain, with the rest looked up from reference TRBV5-1 and TRBJ2-7, is KAGVTQTPRYLIKTRGQQVTLSCSPISGHRSVSWYQQTPGQGLQFLFEYFSETQRNKGNFPGRFSGRQFSNSRSEMNVSTLELGDSALYLCASSPGTGPYEQYFGPGTRLTVT.

The rearrangement uses TRBV10-1 and TRBJ2-1; D is uncertain. Trimming left V 8 bases short and J 7 bases short, with 18 bases between. The germline CDR1 and CDR2 sequences are WNHNN and SYGVQD (reference sequence). The CDR3 spans 14 residues. CDR3 nucleotide sequence: TGCGCCAGCGGTCTTCGGCAGGTGTGGAATGAGCAGTTCTTC. Protein sequence: CASGLRQVWNEQFF.

As regards this clone: Compared with germline, one end of the junction differs, possibly owing to a read error. The V call is TRBV13, the J call TRBJ2-4, with D possibly being TRBD1 (6 bases). The germline V gene encodes CDR1 PRHDT and CDR2 FYEKMQ (reference sequence). The CDR3 extends over 15 amino acids. CDR3 region: CASRMGARAKNSQYF. The CDR3 region has the DNA TGTGCCAGCAGAATGGGGGCTCGAGCCAAAAACAGTCAGTACTTC. The complete variable domain, with remaining parts taken from reference TRBV13 and TRBJ2-4, reads AAGVIQSPRHLIKEKRETATLKCYPIPRHDTVYWYQQGPGQDPQFLISFYEKMQSDKGSIPDRFSAQQFSDYHSELNMSSLELGDSALYFCASRMGARAKNSQYFGAGTRLSVL.

The chain employs TRBV29-1 and TRBJ2-3; weak D call: TRBD2 (5 bases). This CDR3 region has 15 residues. From germline, CDR1 is SQVTM and CDR2 ANQGSEA. The germline V and J ends were trimmed by 4 bases and 0 bases, with 14 bases remaining between them. Here the CDR3 reads CSVGPGDASTDTQYF. For the CDR3, the DNA is TGCAGCGTTGGTCCCGGGGATGCTAGCACAGATACGCAGTATTTT.

With regard to this clone: Other DNA sequences within the sample encode an identical CDR3. This chain joins TRBV10-3 and TRBJ2-7; 8 bases match TRBD1. Trimming cost V 6 bases and J 0 bases; bases outside gene matches: 4. The germline CDR1 and CDR2 sequences are ENHRY and SYGVKD. The CDR3 has 14 amino acids. The CDR3 DNA sequence: TGTGCCATCAGGGGACAGGTGGACTCCTACGAGCAGTACTTC. Amino acids: CAIRGQVDSYEQYF.

The V call is TRBV9, the J call TRBJ2-5; 9 positions match TRBD2. CDR3 length equals 16 residues. With 0 bases clipped from V and 1 base from J, the junction kept 4 bases outside the gene matches. Germline V CDR1 and CDR2: SGDLS, YYNGEE. CDR3 DNA: TGTGCCAGCAGCGTAGCGCGGGGGGGGTTCCAAGAGACCCAGTACTTC. It yields the protein CASSVARGGFQETQYF. The variable domain in full, completed from reference TRBV9 and TRBJ2-5, reads DSGVTQTPKHLITATGQRVTLRCSPRSGDLSVYWYQQSLDQGLQFLIQYYNGEERAKGNILERFSAQQFPDLHSELNLSSLELGDSALYFCASSVARGGFQETQYFGPGTRLLVL.

CDR3 protein: CAIRRGGDTEAFF. The CDR3 nucleotides read TGTGCCATCAGACGGGGAGGGGACACTGAAGCTTTCTTT. The V call is TRBV10-3, the J call TRBJ1-1; D might be TRBD1 (5 bases). V was cut by 6 bases and J by 3 bases, with 11 bases left in between. Germline V gives CDR1 ENHRY, CDR2 SYGVKD. This CDR3 is built from 13 residues.

The CDR3 is CASSRGGQLETQYF. CDR3 coding DNA: TGTGCCAGCAGTAGAGGCGGGCAGCTAGAGACCCAGTACTTC. V and J are TRBV11-3 and TRBJ2-5, with D tentatively TRBD2 (5 bases). Germline-derived CDR1 and CDR2 are SGHNT and YENEEA. The V end was cut by 6 bases, the J end by 4 bases, with 15 bases between. This CDR3 spans 14 amino acids.

This clone was recorded once. This rearrangement joins TRBV11-3 to TRBJ2-1; maybe TRBD2 (6 bases). Germline loops: CDR1 SGHNT, CDR2 YENEEA. The CDR3 runs to 13 residues. V was cut by 1 base and J by 16 bases, with 17 bases left in between. The CDR3 sequence: CASSLGRGTSPFF. CDR3 coding DNA: TGTGCCAGCAGCTTAGGCCGCGGGACGTCTCCCTTCTTC.

The chain links TRBV19 to TRBJ2-7; D is possibly TRBD1 (6 bases). Germline lookup yields CDR1 LNHDA and CDR2 SQIVND (reference sequence). V lost 5 bases to trimming and J lost 2 bases, with 10 bases between them. The CDR3 is made up of 13 amino acids. This chain's CDR3 is CASSFGQPYEQYF. Here the CDR3 DNA reads TGTGCCAGTAGTTTCGGACAGCCCTACGAGCAGTACTTC. Based on the CDR3 plus reference TRBV19 and TRBJ2-7, the full variable domain is DGGITQSPKYLFRKEGQNVTLSCEQNLNHDAMYWYRQDPGQGLRLIYYSQIVNDFQKGDIAEGYSVSREKKESFPLTVTSAQKNPTAFYLCASSFGQPYEQYFGPGTRLTVT.

Note on this clone: One end of the junction varies from germline; a read error may be responsible. The V gene is TRBV6-1, the J gene TRBJ2-6; TRBD1 is a possible D gene (6 bases). CDR1 MNHNS and CDR2 SASEGT come from the germline V gene. The CDR3 contains 15 residues. CDR3 DNA sequence: TGTGCCAGCAGTGACAGGGGTGGTGGGGCCAACGGCCTGACTTTC. Encoded protein: CASSDRGGGANGLTF.

This clone was picked up one time. The genes are TRBV9 and TRBJ2-4; 8 bases agree with TRBD2. Germline-derived CDR1 and CDR2 are SGDLS and YYNGEE. The length of the CDR3 is 14 residues. V dropped 4 bases and J dropped 6; count of bases not matched to a gene: 6. CDR3 DNA: TGTGCCAGCAGCTTCGGACTAGCAGGAAACATTCAGTACTTC. Encoded protein: CASSFGLAGNIQYF.

V is TRBV28 and J is TRBJ2-7, with D perhaps TRBD1 (6 bases). The CDR3 consists of 13 residues. The V end lost 4 bases, the J end lost 6 bases, and 13 bases lay between the germline ends. Germline CDR1 MDHEN, CDR2 SYDVKM. As DNA, the CDR3 is TGTGCCAGCAGTTACAGGGACCGTGGCGAGCAGTACTTC. Its protein is CASSYRDRGEQYF.

This sequence joins TRBV6-1 and TRBJ2-7; D possibly corresponds to TRBD1 (6 bases). CDR1 is MNHNS, CDR2 SASEGT, per germline. V lost 0 bases, J lost 3 bases, and 18 bases lay in between. CDR3 length equals 17 residues. The DNA of the CDR3 is TGTGCCAGCAGTGAAGCGCTACAACAGGGCCAAATCTACGAGCAGTACTTC. Its protein product is CASSEALQQGQIYEQYF.

V is TRBV28 and J is TRBJ2-7; TRBD2 agrees at 7 bases. The CDR3 covers 14 residues. J lost 4 bases, V lost 3 bases, and 6 bases had no gene match. Germline V gene data show CDR1 as MDHEN and CDR2 as SYDVKM. CDR3: CASSFSAGRYEQYF. CDR3 nucleotides: TGTGCCAGCAGTTTCTCAGCGGGACGGTACGAGCAGTACTTC.

The rearrangement uses TRBV28 and TRBJ1-2; tentatively, D is TRBD1 (5 bases). Trimming took off 11 bases at V and 4 bases at J, with 20 bases between the two ends. CDR1 is MDHEN, CDR2 SYDVKM, per germline. This CDR3 comprises 14 residues. The CDR3 spells CACGLSDRGYGYTF. The CDR3 region has the DNA TGTGCCTGCGGCCTGTCAGATAGGGGCTATGGCTACACCTTC.

This chain joins TRBV6-6 and TRBJ2-1, with 7 bases matching TRBD2. Germline V gene lookup returns CDR1 MNHNY and CDR2 SVGAGI (reference sequence). The CDR3 sequence is 15 residues long. Germline trimming cut 2 bases from V and 7 bases from J; bases unmatched to any gene: 8. The CDR3: CASSYVAGAVNEQFF. The CDR3 DNA reads TGTGCCAGCAGTTACGTTGCGGGAGCCGTAAATGAGCAGTTCTTC.

This rearrangement joins TRBV18 to TRBJ2-3; 8 bases map to TRBD2. Germline V gene sequence: CDR1 KGHSH, CDR2 LQKENI. Germline trimming cut 2 bases from V and 5 bases from J; bases unmatched to any gene: 3. The length of the CDR3 is 14 residues. The CDR3 DNA follows: TGTGCCAGCTCACCAAGACTAGCGATAGATACGCAGTATTTT. Encoded protein: CASSPRLAIDTQYF. The variable domain in full, with the rest retrieved from reference TRBV18 and TRBJ2-3, is NAGVMQNPRHLVRRRGQEARLRCSPMKGHSHVYWYRQLPEEGLKFMVYLQKENIIDESGMPKERFSAEFPKEGPSILRIQQVVRGDSAAYFCASSPRLAIDTQYFGPGTRLTVL.

This clone was picked up a small number of times. This chain connects TRBV19 to TRBJ1-1; 7 nucleotides line up with TRBD1. The CDR3 runs 14 residues. Germline V CDR1 and CDR2: LNHDA, SQIVND (reference sequence). V trimming: 7 bases; J trimming: 2 bases; junction bases outside the gene matches: 7. CDR3 amino acids: CASTPDRENTEAFF. The CDR3 DNA follows: TGTGCCAGTACCCCCGACAGGGAAAACACTGAAGCTTTCTTT.

J is TRBJ2-1 and V is TRBV20-1; 7 bases are a match to TRBD2. Trimming removed 6 bases from V and 15 bases from J; junction bases left unmatched: 11. CDR1 is DFQATT and CDR2 is SNEGSKA in the germline V gene (reference sequence). This CDR3 contains 11 residues. The CDR3 protein is CSARLAVRAFF. The CDR3 DNA reads as TGCAGTGCCCGGCTAGCGGTCCGTGCGTTCTTC.